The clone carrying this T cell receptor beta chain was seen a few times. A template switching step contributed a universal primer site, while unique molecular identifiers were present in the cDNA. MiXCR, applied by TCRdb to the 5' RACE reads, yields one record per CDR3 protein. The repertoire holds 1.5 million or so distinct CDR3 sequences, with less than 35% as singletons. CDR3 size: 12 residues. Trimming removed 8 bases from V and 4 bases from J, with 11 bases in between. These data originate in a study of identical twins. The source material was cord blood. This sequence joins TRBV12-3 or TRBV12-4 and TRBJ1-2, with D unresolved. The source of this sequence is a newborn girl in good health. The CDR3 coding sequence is TGTGCCAGCCGACGAGCGGTCTATGGCTACACCTTC. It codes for CASRRAVYGYTF.